This T cell receptor beta chain was documented in a study of T cells after yellow fever vaccination. Study as a whole: SMART-Seq v4 Ultra Low Input served to prepare low-cell-number fractions. Study-wide points: Boosting was followed by the reappearance of most primary-vaccination clones (approximately 97% CD4, 70% to 90% CD8). A secondary response was less intense yet reached its peak sooner, at day 5 versus 15.

They built TCR cDNA with 5'RACE template switching, a step that put in a universal primer site and UMIs. TCRdb passed the 5' RACE reads through MiXCR, listing each CDR3 protein once. Of 50,000 to 65,000 distinct CDR3 sequences in the sample, about 6.3% were seen once. Sample: CD8+ T cells not binding an NS4B(214-222) dextramer, sorted from PBMCs, taken 45 days after the first yellow fever vaccination. The source of this sequence is a man between 18 and 35 years old who received the YFV17D yellow fever vaccine.

The CDR3 nucleotides are TGTGCCAGCAGCAGGACTCAAAGCTCCTACAATGAGCAGTTCTTC. Encoded protein: CASSRTQSSYNEQFF. The rearrangement uses TRBV6-1 and TRBJ2-1; possible D gene TRBD2, 5 bases. V dropped 6 bases and J dropped 0 bases, with 12 bases sitting between them. The CDR3 length is 15 residues. The germline V gene encodes CDR1 MNHNS and CDR2 SASEGT.